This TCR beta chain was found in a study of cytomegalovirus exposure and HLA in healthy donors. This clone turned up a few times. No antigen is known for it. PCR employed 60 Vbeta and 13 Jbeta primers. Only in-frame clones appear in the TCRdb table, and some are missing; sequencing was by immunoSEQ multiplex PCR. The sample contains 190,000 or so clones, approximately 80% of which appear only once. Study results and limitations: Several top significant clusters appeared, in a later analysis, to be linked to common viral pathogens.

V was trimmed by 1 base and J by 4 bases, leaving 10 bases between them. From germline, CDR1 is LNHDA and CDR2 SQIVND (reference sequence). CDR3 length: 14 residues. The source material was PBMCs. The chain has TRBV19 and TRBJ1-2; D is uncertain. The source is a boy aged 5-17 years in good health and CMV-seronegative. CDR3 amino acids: CASSIGSTIYGYTF. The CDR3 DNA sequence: TGTGCCAGTAGTATAGGAAGCACTATCTATGGCTACACCTTC.